Listed below are T cell receptor beta chains from one sample, sequenced in a study of T-cell reconstitution after alpha-beta-depleted transplantation in children. TCRdb independently ran MiXCR on the PCR reads; one entry per CDR3 protein. The data contain some 220,000 distinct CDR3 sequences, around 9.5% of them singletons. This sample comprised PBMCs from the stem cell graft donor, obtained from the stem cell graft. These receptors all stem from a human donor who donated a stem cell graft to a child with acute lymphoblastic leukemia. CDR3s include the opening cysteine and the closing phenylalanine or tryptophan. Each record gives: D gene, clone size, V gene, J gene, CDR3 DNA, CDR3 protein. The D gene is left open where the match is weak. Rows may omit the clone size; those that give it use once, few, many or a size class.

d_gene: TRBD1
abundance: NA
v_gene: TRBV14
j_gene: TRBJ2-5
CDR3nt: TGTGCCAGCAGCCCTAAACAGGGGGCAGGAGAGACCCAGTACTTC
CDR3aa: CASSPKQGAGETQYF

d_gene: NA
abundance: NA
v_gene: TRBV21-1
j_gene: TRBJ1-6
CDR3nt: TGTGCCAGCAGCAAATCCACACCTGAACAAATCCTAAATTCACCCCTCCACTTT
CDR3aa: CASSKSTPEQILNSPLHF

d_gene: NA
abundance: few
v_gene: TRBV20-1
j_gene: TRBJ1-3
CDR3nt: TGCAGTGCTAGAGATGTACGGATAAACACCATATATTTT
CDR3aa: CSARDVRINTIYF

d_gene: TRBD1
abundance: few
v_gene: TRBV10-2
j_gene: TRBJ2-7
CDR3nt: TGCGCCAGCAGTGAGTCAGGGACAGGGACCTACGAGCAGTACTTC
CDR3aa: CASSESGTGTYEQYF

d_gene: TRBD2
abundance: many
v_gene: TRBV7-9
j_gene: TRBJ2-1
CDR3nt: TGTGCCAGCAGCTTAGCGAAGCGGGGGGGATACAATGAGCAGTTCTTC
CDR3aa: CASSLAKRGGYNEQFF

d_gene: TRBD1
abundance: few
v_gene: TRBV12-3/TRBV12-4
j_gene: TRBJ1-2
CDR3nt: TGTGCCAGCACCCCGGACAGGGGTGACTATGGCTACACCTTC
CDR3aa: CASTPDRGDYGYTF

d_gene: NA
abundance: many
v_gene: TRBV11-1
j_gene: TRBJ2-2
CDR3nt: TGTGCCAGCAGCCTGACGCCCAACACCGGGGAGCTGTTTTTT
CDR3aa: CASSLTPNTGELFF

d_gene: TRBD1
abundance: NA
v_gene: TRBV6-1
j_gene: TRBJ1-5
CDR3nt: TGTGCCAGCAGTCGGACAGGGGGCAGCGATCAGCCCCAGCATTTT
CDR3aa: CASSRTGGSDQPQHF

d_gene: TRBD1
abundance: many
v_gene: TRBV28
j_gene: TRBJ2-3
CDR3nt: TGTGCCAGCAGAAGCGACAGGGGGCGACGGACAGATACGCAGTATTTT
CDR3aa: CASRSDRGRRTDTQYF

d_gene: NA
abundance: NA
v_gene: TRBV6-5
j_gene: TRBJ1-1
CDR3nt: TGTGCCAGCAGTTCCCCGGGACAGAACACTGAAGCTTTCTTT
CDR3aa: CASSSPGQNTEAFF

d_gene: NA
abundance: many
v_gene: TRBV24-1
j_gene: TRBJ2-7
CDR3nt: TGTGCCACCGCGGAGCGGACCTCCTACGAGCAGTACTTC
CDR3aa: CATAERTSYEQYF

d_gene: NA
abundance: NA
v_gene: TRBV10-3
j_gene: TRBJ1-5
CDR3nt: TGTGCCATCAGTGAGTCGAACAGGGACAATAGCAATCAGCCCCAGCATTTT
CDR3aa: CAISESNRDNSNQPQHF

d_gene: TRBD1
abundance: many
v_gene: TRBV2
j_gene: TRBJ2-2
CDR3nt: TGTGCCAGCAGTAGGGACAGGGGGATCACCGGGGAGCTGTTTTTT
CDR3aa: CASSRDRGITGELFF

d_gene: TRBD2
abundance: few
v_gene: TRBV30
j_gene: TRBJ2-7
CDR3nt: TGTGCCGGTGGGAGGGCCCCCTACGAGCAGTACTTC
CDR3aa: CAGGRAPYEQYF

d_gene: NA
abundance: NA
v_gene: TRBV11-3
j_gene: TRBJ1-3
CDR3nt: TGTGCCAGCAGCTTGTCAGGTCCCTCTGGAAACACCATATATTTT
CDR3aa: CASSLSGPSGNTIYF

d_gene: NA
abundance: many
v_gene: TRBV5-1
j_gene: TRBJ1-1
CDR3nt: TGCGCCAGCAGCCCGTGGGAGGGGAACACTGAAGCTTTCTTT
CDR3aa: CASSPWEGNTEAFF

d_gene: NA
abundance: few
v_gene: TRBV7-9
j_gene: TRBJ1-6
CDR3nt: TGTGCCAGCAGCTTTATCTATAATTCACCCCTCCACTTT
CDR3aa: CASSFIYNSPLHF

d_gene: TRBD1
abundance: many
v_gene: TRBV29-1
j_gene: TRBJ1-2
CDR3nt: TGCAGCGTTGAAGATAGTTTAATTACACAGGGGGTCTTCGGAGGCTACACCTTC
CDR3aa: CSVEDSLITQGVFGGYTF

d_gene: NA
abundance: NA
v_gene: TRBV6-1
j_gene: TRBJ1-5
CDR3nt: TGTGCCAGCAGGGACGGGTATAGCAATCAGCCCCAGCATTTT
CDR3aa: CASRDGYSNQPQHF

d_gene: TRBD2
abundance: few
v_gene: TRBV5-1
j_gene: TRBJ2-3
CDR3nt: TGCGCCAGCAGCTACTTAGCGGGGGTCACAGATACGCAGTATTTT
CDR3aa: CASSYLAGVTDTQYF

d_gene: NA
abundance: few
v_gene: TRBV5-1
j_gene: TRBJ1-4
CDR3nt: TGCGCCAGCAGCGTCAGGGATGGTGCCGTAGAAAAACTGTTTTTT
CDR3aa: CASSVRDGAVEKLFF

d_gene: NA
abundance: few
v_gene: TRBV13
j_gene: TRBJ2-1
CDR3nt: TGTGCCAGCAGCCCACCGATCTCCCGGCTTGGGGAGCAGTTCTTC
CDR3aa: CASSPPISRLGEQFF

d_gene: TRBD1
abundance: few
v_gene: TRBV28
j_gene: TRBJ2-7
CDR3nt: TGTGCCAGCATCTCGGGACAGTCCTACGAGCAGTACTTC
CDR3aa: CASISGQSYEQYF

d_gene: NA
abundance: NA
v_gene: TRBV27
j_gene: TRBJ2-7
CDR3nt: TGTGCCAGCAGTTCGGGGAGCTACTACGAGCAGTACTTC
CDR3aa: CASSSGSYYEQYF

d_gene: TRBD1
abundance: few
v_gene: TRBV20-1
j_gene: TRBJ2-7
CDR3nt: TGCTGTGCTAGAGATGTCTCGACAGGGAGTTACTACGAGCAGTACTTC
CDR3aa: CCARDVSTGSYYEQYF